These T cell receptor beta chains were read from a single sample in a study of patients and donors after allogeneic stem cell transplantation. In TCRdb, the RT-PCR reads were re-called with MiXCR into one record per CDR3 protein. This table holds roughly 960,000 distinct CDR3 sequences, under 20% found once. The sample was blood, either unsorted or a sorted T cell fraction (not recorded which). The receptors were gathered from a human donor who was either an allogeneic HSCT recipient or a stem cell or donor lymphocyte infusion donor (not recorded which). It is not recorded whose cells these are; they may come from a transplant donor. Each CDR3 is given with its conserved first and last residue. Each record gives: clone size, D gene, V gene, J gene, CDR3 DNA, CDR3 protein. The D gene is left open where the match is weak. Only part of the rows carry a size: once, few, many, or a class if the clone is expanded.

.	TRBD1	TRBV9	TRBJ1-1	TGTGCCAGCAGCGAAACCGGGACAGGTTCCGAAGCTTTCTTT	CASSETGTGSEAFF
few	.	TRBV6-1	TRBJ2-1	TGTGCCAGCAGTGCCCCGGGAGACTATGAGCAGTTCTTC	CASSAPGDYEQFF
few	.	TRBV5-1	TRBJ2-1	TGCGCCAGCAGCCGGGACTTTAACAATGAGCAGTTCTTC	CASSRDFNNEQFF
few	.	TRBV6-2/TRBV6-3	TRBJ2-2	TGTGCCAGCACCCCGGTCTTGAAGGCGTCCGGGGAGCTGTTTTTT	CASTPVLKASGELFF
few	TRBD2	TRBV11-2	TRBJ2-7	TGTGCCAGCAGCGAACCCGGGACTAGCCCAAGGACGCAGTACTTC	CASSEPGTSPRTQYF
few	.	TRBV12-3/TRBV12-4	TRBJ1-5	TGTGCCAGCAGTTTAGCCCCACTGGTAGATAGCAATCAGCCCCAGCATTTT	CASSLAPLVDSNQPQHF
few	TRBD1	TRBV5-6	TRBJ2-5	TGTGCCAGCAGCCAGGGACAGGCCTCTGAAGAGACCCAGTACTTC	CASSQGQASEETQYF
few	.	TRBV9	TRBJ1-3	TGTGCCAGCAGCGTACAACAGAACTCTGGAAACACCATATATTTT	CASSVQQNSGNTIYF
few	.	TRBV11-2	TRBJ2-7	TGTGCCAGCAGCTTACTACCTGTTTCCTACGAGCAGTACTTC	CASSLLPVSYEQYF
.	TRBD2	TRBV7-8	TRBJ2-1	TGTGCCAGCAGTTTACGTATAGCGGGAGTAACCTACAATGAGCAGTTCTTC	CASSLRIAGVTYNEQFF
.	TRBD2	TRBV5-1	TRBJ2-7	TGCGCCAGCAGCGTGGGACTAGAATCAACCGAGCAGTACTTC	CASSVGLESTEQYF
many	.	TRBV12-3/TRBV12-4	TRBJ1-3	TGTGCCAGCAGCCCGGGGAGAAATTGGGGAAACACCATATATTTT	CASSPGRNWGNTIYF
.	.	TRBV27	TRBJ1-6	TGTGCCAGCAGTTTATTAGGGGAACGATCCTATAATTCACCCCTCCACTTT	CASSLLGERSYNSPLHF
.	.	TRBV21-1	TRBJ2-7	TGTGCCAGCGGGGGACTAGCGGGGGACAACCACTACGAGCAGTACTTC	CASGGLAGDNHYEQYF
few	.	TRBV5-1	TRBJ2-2	TGCGCCAGCAGCAGACCCGGGGACACCGGGGAGCTGTTTTTT	CASSRPGDTGELFF
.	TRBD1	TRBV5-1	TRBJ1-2	TGCGCCAGCAGCCCGGGACAGGGAGAGGGAGGCTACACCTTC	CASSPGQGEGGYTF
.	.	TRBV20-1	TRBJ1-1	TGCAGTGCTAGAGAGGGGGGTAGCACTGAAGCTTTCTTT	CSAREGGSTEAFF
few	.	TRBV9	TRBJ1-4	TGTGCCAGCAGCGTAGACACAGGGTCGGCTGAAAAACTGTTTTTT	CASSVDTGSAEKLFF
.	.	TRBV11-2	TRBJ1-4	TGTGCCAGCAGCTCCGTCCGGGGGGCGCCCACTGAAAAACTGTTTTTT	CASSSVRGAPTEKLFF
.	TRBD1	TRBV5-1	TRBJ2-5	TGCGCCAGCAGCGGCGGGACAGGGGGCGAGGAGACCCAGTACTTC	CASSGGTGGEETQYF
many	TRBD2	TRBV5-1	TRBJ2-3	TGCGCCAGCAGAAACCCTAGCGGGAGGAATACGCAGTATTTT	CASRNPSGRNTQYF
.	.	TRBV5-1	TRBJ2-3	TGCGCCAGCAGCTACCGAGGGACCCTTCAGTATTTT	CASSYRGTLQYF
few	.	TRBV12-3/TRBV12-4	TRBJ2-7	TGTGCCAGCAGTGTCTCTATAGGACAGCCCTACGAGCAGTACTTC	CASSVSIGQPYEQYF
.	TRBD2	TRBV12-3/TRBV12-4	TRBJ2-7	TGTGCCAGCAGCCCCGGTGGAGCGGGAGTCTTTTCCTACGAGCAGTACTTC	CASSPGGAGVFSYEQYF
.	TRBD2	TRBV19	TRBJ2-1	TGTGCCACCATTAGCGGGAAGAACAATGAGCAGTTCTTC	CATISGKNNEQFF
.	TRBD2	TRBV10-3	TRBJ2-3	TGTGCCATCAGTGACTTCACCCGGACTAGCGGGGGGCGCACAGATACGCAGTATTTT	CAISDFTRTSGGRTDTQYF
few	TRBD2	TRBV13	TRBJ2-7	TGTGCCAGCAGCTCCCTTCCGAGACTAGCGGACCACGAGCAGTACTTC	CASSSLPRLADHEQYF
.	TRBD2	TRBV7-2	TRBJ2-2	TGTGCCAGCACCTTTAGCGGGAGGCCCACCGGGGAGCTGTTTTTT	CASTFSGRPTGELFF
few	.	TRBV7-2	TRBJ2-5	TGTGCCAGCAGCTTTATCGACTACGCAGACGTCCAAGAGACCCAGTACTTC	CASSFIDYADVQETQYF
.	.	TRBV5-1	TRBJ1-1	TGCGCCAGCAGTCCACGCCAAATAACGGCGGGCACTGAAGCTTTCTTT	CASSPRQITAGTEAFF
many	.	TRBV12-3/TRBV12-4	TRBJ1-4	TGTGCCAGCAGTTTTCGGGGGGGGAATGAAAAACTGTTTTTT	CASSFRGGNEKLFF
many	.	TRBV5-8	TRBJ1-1	TGTGCCAGCAGCTTTGATGGACGGTCGAACACTGAAGCTTTCTTT	CASSFDGRSNTEAFF
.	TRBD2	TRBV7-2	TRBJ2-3	TGTGCCAGCAGCTTTCGCGGGAGGGCGACAGATACGCAGTATTTT	CASSFRGRATDTQYF
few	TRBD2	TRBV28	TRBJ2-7	TGTGCCAGCAGTTTGGGGGGGATCGCCTACGAGCAGTACTTC	CASSLGGIAYEQYF
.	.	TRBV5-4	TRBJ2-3	TGTGCCAGCAGCTTGTTGAGATTGGGGGGCGCGAGCTCAGATACGCAGTATTTT	CASSLLRLGGASSDTQYF
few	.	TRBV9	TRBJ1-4	TGTGCCAGCTCGTCGGAGGCAACTAATGAAAAACTGTTTTTT	CASSSEATNEKLFF
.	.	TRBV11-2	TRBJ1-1	TGTGCCAGCAGCTCGCGACAGGAGAGGACTGAAGCTTTCTTT	CASSSRQERTEAFF
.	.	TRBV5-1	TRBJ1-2	TGCGCCAGCAGCTCTGATACGAACCTTAACTATGGCTACACCTTC	CASSSDTNLNYGYTF
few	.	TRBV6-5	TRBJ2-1	TGTGCCAGCAGCCGATCTAGTACGGAGCAGTTCTTC	CASSRSSTEQFF
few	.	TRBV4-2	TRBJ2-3	TGTGCCAGCAGCCAAGTGCGAGCGGCAGATACGCAGTATTTT	CASSQVRAADTQYF
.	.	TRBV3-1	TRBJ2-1	TGTGCCAGCAGCCAAGCACTAGCAGTCTTCGGGGAGCAGTTCTTC	CASSQALAVFGEQFF